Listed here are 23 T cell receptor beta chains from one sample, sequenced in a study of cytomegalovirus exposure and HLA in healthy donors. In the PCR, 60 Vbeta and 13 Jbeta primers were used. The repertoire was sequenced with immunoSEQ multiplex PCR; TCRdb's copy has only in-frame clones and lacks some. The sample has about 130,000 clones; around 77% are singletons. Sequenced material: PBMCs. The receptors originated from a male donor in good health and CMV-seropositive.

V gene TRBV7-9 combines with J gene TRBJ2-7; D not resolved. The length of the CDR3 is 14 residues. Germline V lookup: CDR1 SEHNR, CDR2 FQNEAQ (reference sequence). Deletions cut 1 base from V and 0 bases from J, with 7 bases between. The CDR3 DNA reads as TGTGCCAGCAGCTTAGATAACTACTCCTACGAGCAGTACTTC. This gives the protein CASSLDNYSYEQYF.

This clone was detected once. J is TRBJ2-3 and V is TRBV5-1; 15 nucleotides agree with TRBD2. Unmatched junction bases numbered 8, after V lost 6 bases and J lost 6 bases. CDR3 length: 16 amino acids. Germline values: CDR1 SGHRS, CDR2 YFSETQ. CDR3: CASTRTSGGAADTQYF. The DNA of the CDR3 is TGCGCCAGCACCCGGACTAGCGGGGGGGCCGCGGATACGCAGTATTTT.

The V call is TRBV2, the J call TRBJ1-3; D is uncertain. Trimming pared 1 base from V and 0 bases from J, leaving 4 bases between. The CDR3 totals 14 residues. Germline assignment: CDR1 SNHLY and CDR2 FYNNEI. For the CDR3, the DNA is TGTGCCAGCAGTGAAGGTCACTCTGGAAACACCATATATTTT. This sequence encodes CASSEGHSGNTIYF.

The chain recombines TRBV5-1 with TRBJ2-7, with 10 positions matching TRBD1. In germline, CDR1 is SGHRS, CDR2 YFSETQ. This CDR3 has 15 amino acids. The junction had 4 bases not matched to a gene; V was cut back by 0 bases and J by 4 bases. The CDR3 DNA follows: TGCGCCAGCAGCTTGGAGGTGGGACAGGGGTACGAGCAGTACTTC. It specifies CASSLEVGQGYEQYF.

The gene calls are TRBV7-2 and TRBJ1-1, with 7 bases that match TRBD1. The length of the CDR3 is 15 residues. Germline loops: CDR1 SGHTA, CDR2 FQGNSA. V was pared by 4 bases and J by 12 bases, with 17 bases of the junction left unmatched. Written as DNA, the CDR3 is TGTGCCAGCAGCTCCTCAGGGGGGAGTCACAGGCCCTCTTTCTTT. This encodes CASSSSGGSHRPSFF.

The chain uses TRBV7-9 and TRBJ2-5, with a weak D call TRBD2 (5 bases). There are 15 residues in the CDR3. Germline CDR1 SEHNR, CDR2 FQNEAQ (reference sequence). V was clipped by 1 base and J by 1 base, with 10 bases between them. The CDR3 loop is CASSLGVGAQETQYF. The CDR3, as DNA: TGTGCCAGCAGCTTAGGAGTGGGAGCCCAAGAGACCCAGTACTTC.

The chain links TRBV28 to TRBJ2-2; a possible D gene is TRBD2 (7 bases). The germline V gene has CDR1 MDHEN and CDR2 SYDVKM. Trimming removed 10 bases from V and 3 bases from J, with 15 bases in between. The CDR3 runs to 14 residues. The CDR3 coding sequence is TGTGCCACCAAGGGGGGGCAGTACACCGGGGAGCTGTTTTTT. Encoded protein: CATKGGQYTGELFF.

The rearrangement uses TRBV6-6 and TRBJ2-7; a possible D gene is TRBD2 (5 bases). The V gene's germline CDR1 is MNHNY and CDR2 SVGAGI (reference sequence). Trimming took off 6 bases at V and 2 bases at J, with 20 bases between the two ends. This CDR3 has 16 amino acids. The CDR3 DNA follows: TGTGCCAGCAGCCCTAATGAAAGCGGAGAACCCTACGAGCAGTACTTC. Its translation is CASSPNESGEPYEQYF.

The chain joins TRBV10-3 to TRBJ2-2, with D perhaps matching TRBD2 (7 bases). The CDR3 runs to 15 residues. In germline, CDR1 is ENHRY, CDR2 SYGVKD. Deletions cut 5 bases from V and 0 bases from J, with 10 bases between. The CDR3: CAISLGGANTGELFF. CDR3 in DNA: TGTGCCATCAGTTTAGGGGGGGCGAACACCGGGGAGCTGTTTTTT.

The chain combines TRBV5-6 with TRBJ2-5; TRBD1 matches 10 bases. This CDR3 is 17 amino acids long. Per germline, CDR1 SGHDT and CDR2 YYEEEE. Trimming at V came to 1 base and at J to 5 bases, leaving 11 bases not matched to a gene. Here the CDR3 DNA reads TGTGCCAGCAGCTTGCTGGGACAGGGGCGAGGGGAGGAGACCCAGTACTTC. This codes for CASSLLGQGRGEETQYF.

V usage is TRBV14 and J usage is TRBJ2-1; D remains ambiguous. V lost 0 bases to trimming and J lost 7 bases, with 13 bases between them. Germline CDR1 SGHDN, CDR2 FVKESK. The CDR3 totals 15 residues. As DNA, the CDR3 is TGTGCCAGCAGCCAAGAGACCGGAGTGAAGAATGAGCAGTTCTTC. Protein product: CASSQETGVKNEQFF.

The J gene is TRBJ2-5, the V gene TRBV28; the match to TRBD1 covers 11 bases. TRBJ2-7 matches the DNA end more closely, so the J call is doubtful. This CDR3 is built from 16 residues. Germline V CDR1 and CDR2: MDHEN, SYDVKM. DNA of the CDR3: TGTGCCAGCAGTTTTAGGACAGGGGGCCGGATCTACGAGCAGTACTTC. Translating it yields CASSFRTGGRIYEQYF.

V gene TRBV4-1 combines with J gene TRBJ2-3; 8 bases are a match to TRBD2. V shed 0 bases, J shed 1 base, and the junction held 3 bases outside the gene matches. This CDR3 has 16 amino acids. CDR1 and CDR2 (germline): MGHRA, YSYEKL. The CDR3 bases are TGCGCCAGCAGCCAAGAAGGGACTAGGGGCACAGATACGCAGTATTTT. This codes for CASSQEGTRGTDTQYF.

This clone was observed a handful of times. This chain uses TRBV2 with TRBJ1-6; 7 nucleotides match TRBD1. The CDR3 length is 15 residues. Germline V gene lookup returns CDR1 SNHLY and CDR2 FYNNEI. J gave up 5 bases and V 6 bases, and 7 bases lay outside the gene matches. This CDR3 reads CASRTGQYDNSPLHF. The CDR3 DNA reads TGTGCCAGCAGGACGGGACAGTACGATAATTCACCCCTCCACTTT.

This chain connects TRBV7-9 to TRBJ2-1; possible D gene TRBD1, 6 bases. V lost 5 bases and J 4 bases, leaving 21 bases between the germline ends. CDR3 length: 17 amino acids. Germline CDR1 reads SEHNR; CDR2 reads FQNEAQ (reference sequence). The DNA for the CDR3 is TGTGCCAGCAGCCCAAGGGGGATTCGCGTCGGGTACAATGAGCAGTTCTTC. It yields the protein CASSPRGIRVGYNEQFF.

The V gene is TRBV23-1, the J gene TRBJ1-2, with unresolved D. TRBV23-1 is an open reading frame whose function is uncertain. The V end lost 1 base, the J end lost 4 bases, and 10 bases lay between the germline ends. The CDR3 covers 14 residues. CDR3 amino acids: CASSQWRRTYGYTF. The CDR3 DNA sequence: TGCGCCAGCAGTCAATGGAGACGCACCTATGGCTACACCTTC.

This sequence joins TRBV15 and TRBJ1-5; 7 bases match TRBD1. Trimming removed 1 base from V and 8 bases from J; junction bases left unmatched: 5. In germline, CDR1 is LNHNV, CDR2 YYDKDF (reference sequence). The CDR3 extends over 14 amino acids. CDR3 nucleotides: TGTGCCACCAGCAGAGGACAGGGTTCGGAGCCCCAGCATTTT. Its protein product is CATSRGQGSEPQHF.

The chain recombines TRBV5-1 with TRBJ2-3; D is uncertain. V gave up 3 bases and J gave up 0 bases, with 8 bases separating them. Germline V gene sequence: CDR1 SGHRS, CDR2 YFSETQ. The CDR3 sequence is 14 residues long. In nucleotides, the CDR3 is TGCGCCAGCAGCTCCGACTGGAGCACAGATACGCAGTATTTT. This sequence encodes CASSSDWSTDTQYF.

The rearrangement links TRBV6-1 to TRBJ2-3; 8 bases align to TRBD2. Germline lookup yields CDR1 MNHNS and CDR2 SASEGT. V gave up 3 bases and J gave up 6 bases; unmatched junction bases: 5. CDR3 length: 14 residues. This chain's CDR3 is CASSDSGTPDTQYF. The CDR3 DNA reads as TGTGCCAGCAGTGATAGCGGGACTCCGGATACGCAGTATTTT.

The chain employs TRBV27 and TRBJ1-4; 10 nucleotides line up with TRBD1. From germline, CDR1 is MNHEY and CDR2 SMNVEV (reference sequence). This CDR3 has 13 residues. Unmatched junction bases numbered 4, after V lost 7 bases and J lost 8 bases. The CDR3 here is CASTGTGDEKLFF. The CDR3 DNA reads TGTGCCAGCACCGGGACAGGGGACGAAAAACTGTTTTTT.

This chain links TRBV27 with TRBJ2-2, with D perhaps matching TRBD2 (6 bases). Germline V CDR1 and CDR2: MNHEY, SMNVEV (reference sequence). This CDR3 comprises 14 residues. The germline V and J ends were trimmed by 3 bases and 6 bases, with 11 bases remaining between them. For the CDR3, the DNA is TGTGCCAGCAGTTTCGGAGGGAGCGCCGGGGAGCTGTTTTTT. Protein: CASSFGGSAGELFF.

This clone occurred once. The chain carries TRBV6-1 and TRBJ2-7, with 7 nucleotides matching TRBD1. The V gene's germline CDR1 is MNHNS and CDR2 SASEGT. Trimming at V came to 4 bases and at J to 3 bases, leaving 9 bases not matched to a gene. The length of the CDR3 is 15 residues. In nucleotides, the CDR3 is TGTGCCAGCAGTGGTGAGACAGGGTGGGACTACGAGCAGTACTTC. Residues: CASSGETGWDYEQYF.

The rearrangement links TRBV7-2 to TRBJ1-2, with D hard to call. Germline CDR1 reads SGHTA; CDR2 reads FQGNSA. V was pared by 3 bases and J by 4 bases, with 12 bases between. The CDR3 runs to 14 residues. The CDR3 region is CASSLDGGAYGYTF. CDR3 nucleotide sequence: TGTGCCAGCAGCTTGGATGGCGGTGCCTATGGCTACACCTTC.